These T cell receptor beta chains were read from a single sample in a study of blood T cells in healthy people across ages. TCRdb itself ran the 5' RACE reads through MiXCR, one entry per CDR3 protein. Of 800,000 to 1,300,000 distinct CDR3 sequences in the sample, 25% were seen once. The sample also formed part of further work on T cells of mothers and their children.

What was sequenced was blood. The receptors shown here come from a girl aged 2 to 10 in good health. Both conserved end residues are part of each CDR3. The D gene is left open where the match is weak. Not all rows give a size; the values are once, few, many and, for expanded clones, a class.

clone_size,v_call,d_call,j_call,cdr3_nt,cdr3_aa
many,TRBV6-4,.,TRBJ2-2,TGTGCCAGCAGTGACTCGGACACCGGGGAGCTGTTTTTT,CASSDSDTGELFF
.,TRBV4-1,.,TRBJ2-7,TGCGCCAGCAGCCAACAAGCCACCACATTGAGGGAGCAGTACTTC,CASSQQATTLREQYF
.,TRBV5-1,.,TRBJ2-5,TGCGCCAGCAGCGGGGTTTTAAGCGGCGACGGCGAGACCCAGTACTTC,CASSGVLSGDGETQYF
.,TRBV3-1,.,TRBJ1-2,TGTGCCAGCAGCCAAGATCGGGGGTTAGGGTATGGCTACACCTTC,CASSQDRGLGYGYTF
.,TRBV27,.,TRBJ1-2,TGTGCCAGCAGTTTCCTCCTCGGGGACTTCTATGGCTACACCTTC,CASSFLLGDFYGYTF
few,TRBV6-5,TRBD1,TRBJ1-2,TGTGCCAGCAGGCCCCCAGGGGGCAACTATGGCTACACCTTC,CASRPPGGNYGYTF
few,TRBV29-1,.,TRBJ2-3,TGCAGCGTTGATTACACAGATACGCAGTATTTT,CSVDYTDTQYF
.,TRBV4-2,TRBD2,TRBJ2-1,TGTGCCAGCAGCCACGAGAGCGGGAGGGGGTACAATGAGCAGTTCTTC,CASSHESGRGYNEQFF
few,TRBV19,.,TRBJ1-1,TGTGCCAGTAGTAACCCAGACAGGATCAAGAACACTGAAGCTTTCTTT,CASSNPDRIKNTEAFF
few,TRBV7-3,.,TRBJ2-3,TGTGCCAGCACCTTGGGGGCAGGGGAAATCCTCGGCACAGATACGCAGTATTTT,CASTLGAGEILGTDTQYF
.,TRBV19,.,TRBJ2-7,TGTGCCAGTAGTATCGGGGGATTTAACAACGAGCAGTACTTC,CASSIGGFNNEQYF
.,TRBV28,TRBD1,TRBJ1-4,TGTGCCTCACAGGGGCTAAGAGGCGAAAAACTGTTTTTT,CASQGLRGEKLFF
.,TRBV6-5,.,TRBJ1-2,TGTGCCAGCAGTTCCTTCACAGGGCCGCTGGACTATGGCTACACCTTC,CASSSFTGPLDYGYTF
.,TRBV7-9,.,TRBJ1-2,TGTGCCAGCATGATAGGGGAGGGGAGCTATGGCTACACCTTC,CASMIGEGSYGYTF
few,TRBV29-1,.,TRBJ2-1,TGCAGCGTGACTGGAACCTACAATGAGCAGTTCTTC,CSVTGTYNEQFF
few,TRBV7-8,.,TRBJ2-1,TGTGCCAGCAGCTTATTTCCGGGACTCTCCTACAATGAGCAGTTCTTC,CASSLFPGLSYNEQFF
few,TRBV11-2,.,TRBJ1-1,TGTGCCAGCAGCTTAAGGGGCGGGTTGATTGTAATTGACACTGAAGCTTTCTTT,CASSLRGGLIVIDTEAFF
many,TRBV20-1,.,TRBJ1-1,TGCAGTGCTCCCCGAACTGGGAACACTGAAGCTTTCTTT,CSAPRTGNTEAFF
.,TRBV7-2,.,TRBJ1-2,TGTGCCAGCAGCCTCTCTCTCGACAGGATCTTAAACTATGGCTACACCTTC,CASSLSLDRILNYGYTF
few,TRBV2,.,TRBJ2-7,TGTGCCAGCACCCGTGGAGGCTCCTACGAGCAGTACTTC,CASTRGGSYEQYF
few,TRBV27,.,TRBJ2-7,TGTGCCAGCAGCTGGACGGGGTTAAGCGAGCAGTACTTC,CASSWTGLSEQYF
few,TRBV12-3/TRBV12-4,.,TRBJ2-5,TGTGCCAGCAGTTCAGAAAGTTGGGAGACCCAGTACTTC,CASSSESWETQYF
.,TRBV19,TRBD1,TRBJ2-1,TGTGCCAGTAGTGACCGGGACAGAGGTAACGTTGAGCAGTTCTTC,CASSDRDRGNVEQFF
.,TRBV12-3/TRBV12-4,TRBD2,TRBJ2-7,TGTGCCAGCAGTCCCGGGACTAGTAAACCCTACGAGCAGTACTTC,CASSPGTSKPYEQYF
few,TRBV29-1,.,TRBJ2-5,TGCAGCGTTGACGAAGGGGGACAAGAGACCCAGTACTTC,CSVDEGGQETQYF
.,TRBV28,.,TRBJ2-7,TGTGCCAGCAGAACCACAGGTTCCGAGCAGTACTTC,CASRTTGSEQYF
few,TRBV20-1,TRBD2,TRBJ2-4,TGCAGTGCTTTCCCTTTGACTAGCAACATTCAGTACTTC,CSAFPLTSNIQYF
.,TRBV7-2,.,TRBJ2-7,TGTGCCAGCAGGACTCGACTGCAGCAGTACTTC,CASRTRLQQYF
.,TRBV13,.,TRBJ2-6,TGTGCCAGCAGCCCTAGGGCGCAAGGGACCAACGTCCTGACTTTC,CASSPRAQGTNVLTF
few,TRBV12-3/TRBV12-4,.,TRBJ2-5,TGTGCCAGCAGTTTAAGAGGGCCCAGCCGAGAGACCCAGTACTTC,CASSLRGPSRETQYF
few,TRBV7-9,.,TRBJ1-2,TGTGCCAGCAGCTTATCTAGGGGCAGTACCTACGGCTACACCTTC,CASSLSRGSTYGYTF
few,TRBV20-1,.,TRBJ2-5,TGCAGTGCTAGAGATCTAGGGGAGACCCAGTACTTC,CSARDLGETQYF
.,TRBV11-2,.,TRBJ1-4,TGTGCCAGCGCCCCCACGGTGGCGGGACGGGGTGAAAAACTGTTTTTT,CASAPTVAGRGEKLFF
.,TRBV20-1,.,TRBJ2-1,TGCAGTGCTACCGGGTTCGGCGCAGTACAGGTGGAAGCCTACAATGAGCAGTTCTTC,CSATGFGAVQVEAYNEQFF
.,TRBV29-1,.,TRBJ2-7,TGCAGCGTTGAGGGGTTTTCCGAATACGAGCAGTACTTC,CSVEGFSEYEQYF
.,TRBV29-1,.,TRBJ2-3,TGCAGCGTTGAGGGGTATGGAGATACGCAGTATTTT,CSVEGYGDTQYF
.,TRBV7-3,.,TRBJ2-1,TGTGCCAGCAGCCTAGTAGGTGGCGGAAACTACAATGAGCAGTTCTTC,CASSLVGGGNYNEQFF
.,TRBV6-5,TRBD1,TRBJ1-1,TGTGCCAGCAGTCGGGGACAGGTCAACACTGAAGCTTTCTTT,CASSRGQVNTEAFF
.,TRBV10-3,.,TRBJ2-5,TGTGCCTCCTGCCGGGGGGCCGTAGGGGAGACCCAGTACTTC,CASCRGAVGETQYF
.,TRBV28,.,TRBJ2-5,TGTGCCAGCTCCGCCAGGGAACGAAACCGCCGGGAGACCCAGTACTTC,CASSARERNRRETQYF
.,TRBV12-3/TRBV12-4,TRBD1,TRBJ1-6,TGTGCCAGCAGTTTGGATGCAGGGGGGCGGCATAATTCACCCCTCCACTTT,CASSLDAGGRHNSPLHF
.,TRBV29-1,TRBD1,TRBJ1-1,TGCAGCGTTACTGCAGGGGGAGATGAAGCTTTCTTT,CSVTAGGDEAFF
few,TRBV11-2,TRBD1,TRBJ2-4,TGTGTCAGCAGCCCAGGACAGGGGGCGAACATTCAGTACTTC,CVSSPGQGANIQYF
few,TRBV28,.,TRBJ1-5,TGTGCCAGCAGTTTATTAGCTCAGCCCCAGCATTTT,CASSLLAQPQHF
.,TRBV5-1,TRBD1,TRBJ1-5,TGCGCCAGCAGCCCAGGACAGGGGGGGTATGGCAATCAGCCCCAGCATTTT,CASSPGQGGYGNQPQHF
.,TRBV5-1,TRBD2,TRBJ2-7,TGCGCCAGCAGCATGGTGGCGGGAGAGGTCTACGAGCAGTACTTC,CASSMVAGEVYEQYF
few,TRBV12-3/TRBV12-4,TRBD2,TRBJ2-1,TGTGCCAGCAGCCCTCGAGGACTAGCTTTGGATGAGCAGTTCTTC,CASSPRGLALDEQFF
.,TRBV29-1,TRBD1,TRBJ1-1,TGCAGCGTTCCGGGTCGCGGGACAGCCTACACTGAAGCTTTCTTT,CSVPGRGTAYTEAFF
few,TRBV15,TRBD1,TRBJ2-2,TGTGCCACCAGCCCCCTACCGGGACAGGGGGCCGGGGAGCTGTTTTTT,CATSPLPGQGAGELFF